This entry lists 32 T cell receptor beta chains sequenced from one sample in a study of T cell responses to AZD1222 COVID-19 vaccine. The protocol was immunoSEQ multiplex PCR, while the TCRdb copy is restricted to in-frame clones and leaves out a portion. The data show 150,000 to 200,000 clones, with 80% to 95% seen just once and roughly 1.4% held by the top ten. The starting material was peripheral blood, obtained on day 0 of AZD1222 vaccination. These receptors originate from an adult in good health.

V and J are TRBV18 and TRBJ2-4; perhaps TRBD1 as D (5 bases). Germline V gene sequence: CDR1 KGHSH, CDR2 LQKENI. Trimming stripped 0 bases from V and 7 bases from J, with 13 bases between. The length of the CDR3 is 15 residues. CDR3 residues: CASSPPGAGSNIQYF. The CDR3 nucleotides are TGTGCCAGCTCACCACCAGGGGCTGGGTCGAACATTCAGTACTTC.

The chain couples TRBV27 to TRBJ2-5, with 7 bases that match TRBD1. The CDR3 length is 15 residues. The junction had 9 bases not matched to a gene; V was cut back by 4 bases and J by 4 bases. The germline V gene encodes CDR1 MNHEY and CDR2 SMNVEV (reference sequence). The CDR3 loop reads CASSYTGVEVETQYF. In DNA, the CDR3 is TGTGCCAGCAGTTATACAGGGGTGGAGGTAGAGACCCAGTACTTC.

The chain couples TRBV7-2 to TRBJ1-2; no clear D. This CDR3 has 14 amino acids. Trimming left V 1 base short and J 8 bases short, with 14 bases between. Per the germline V gene, CDR1 is SGHTA and CDR2 is FQGNSA. CDR3 bases: TGTGCCAGCAGCTTAGGTAGCCAGGTAAACGGCTACACCTTC. This encodes CASSLGSQVNGYTF.

A few counts support this clone. The chain uses TRBV9 and TRBJ1-2; D possibly corresponds to TRBD1 (6 bases). This CDR3 is 13 amino acids long. Germline loops: CDR1 SGDLS, CDR2 YYNGEE. Trimming removed 2 bases at V and 4 bases at J, with 9 bases between. CDR3 sequence (DNA): TGTGCCAGCAGCGTGACAGGCTCCTATGGCTACACCTTC. This translates into CASSVTGSYGYTF.

The genes are TRBV19 and TRBJ2-5, with TRBD1 identical over 10 bases. Trimming removed 1 base from V and 4 bases from J; junction bases left unmatched: 9. Germline lookup yields CDR1 LNHDA and CDR2 SQIVND (reference sequence). The length of the CDR3 is 17 residues. The CDR3 DNA is TGTGCCAGTAGTATAGGCCTCCCCTGGACAGGGGGAGAGACCCAGTACTTC. This codes for CASSIGLPWTGGETQYF.

This clone showed up just once. This rearrangement joins TRBV28 to TRBJ1-6; D might be TRBD1 (5 bases). Trimming removed 5 bases at V and 3 bases at J, with 11 bases between. CDR3 length equals 15 residues. The germline CDR1 and CDR2 sequences are MDHEN and SYDVKM. The CDR3 is CASSRGRVYNSPLHF. DNA of the CDR3: TGTGCCAGCAGTAGGGGACGGGTCTATAATTCACCCCTCCACTTT.

The chain carries TRBV5-1 and TRBJ1-3, with TRBD1 identical over 7 bases. The CDR3 extends over 17 amino acids. Germline CDR1 SGHRS, CDR2 YFSETQ. The V and J ends lost 4 bases and 0 bases, in that order; junction bases with no gene match: 10. The CDR3 is CASSESPGQSSGNTIYF. In DNA, the CDR3 is TGCGCCAGCAGCGAATCACCGGGACAGAGCTCTGGAAACACCATATATTTT.

This chain connects TRBV6-1 to TRBJ1-6, with D maybe TRBD1 (5 bases). With 3 bases removed from V and 6 bases from J, the gap between germline ends came to 15 bases. The V gene's germline CDR1 is MNHNS and CDR2 SASEGT. This CDR3 has 16 amino acids. The CDR3 here is CASSDRVNGGNSPLHF. CDR3 bases: TGTGCCAGCAGTGACAGGGTAAATGGTGGTAATTCACCCCTCCACTTT.

The rearrangement links TRBV3-1 (or the pseudogene TRBV3-2) to TRBJ1-1; the match to TRBD1 covers 7 bases. The CDR3 runs to 14 residues. Trimming at V came to 4 bases and at J to 4 bases, leaving 6 bases not matched to a gene. CDR1 and CDR2 (germline): LGHDT, YNNKEL (reference sequence). CDR3 DNA: TGTGCCAGCAGCCGCTCAGGGGGTGGCACTGAAGCTTTCTTT. It yields the protein CASSRSGGGTEAFF.

The chain couples TRBV5-5 to TRBJ1-1, with D unclear. This CDR3 has 13 amino acids. Germline loops: CDR1 SGHKS, CDR2 YYEKEE (reference sequence). The V and J ends lost 1 base and 0 bases respectively, with 4 bases between them. The chain's CDR3 is CASSLTLNTEAFF. The CDR3 nucleotides are TGTGCCAGCAGCTTGACATTGAACACTGAAGCTTTCTTT.

This chain uses TRBV6-2 or TRBV6-3 with TRBJ2-2, with 7 bases that match TRBD2. Germline lookup yields CDR1 MNHEY and CDR2 SVGEGT. Trimming cost V 0 bases and J 5 bases; bases outside gene matches: 9. This CDR3 is built from 17 residues. The CDR3 sequence: CASSYSVAGDPTGELFF. The CDR3 region has the DNA TGTGCCAGCAGTTACTCAGTGGCGGGGGACCCGACCGGGGAGCTGTTTTTT.

The rearrangement uses TRBV6-5 and TRBJ2-7; TRBD1 matches at 8 bases. Germline V gene data show CDR1 as MNHEY and CDR2 as SVGAGI. V dropped 7 bases and J dropped 2; count of bases not matched to a gene: 10. This CDR3 region has 15 residues. CDR3 sequence: CASNSGQGSTYEQYF. The CDR3 DNA is TGTGCCAGCAATAGTGGACAGGGATCGACCTACGAGCAGTACTTC.

The CDR3 region is CASSSDRGLFSGANVLTF. CDR3 DNA: TGTGCCAGCAGCTCCGACAGGGGCCTATTTTCTGGGGCCAACGTCCTGACTTTC. The rearrangement uses TRBV7-3 and TRBJ2-6; 8 bases line up with TRBD1. After removal of 4 bases from V and 1 base from J, the junction contained 9 bases not matched to a gene. Germline CDR1 SGHTA, CDR2 FQGTGA. The CDR3 is made up of 18 amino acids. The whole variable domain, filled in from reference TRBV7-3 and TRBJ2-6, reads GAGVSQTPSNKVTEKGKYVELRCDPISGHTALYWYRQSLGQGPEFLIYFQGTGAADDSGLPNDRFFAVRPEGSVSTLKIQRTERGDSAVYLCASSSDRGLFSGANVLTFGAGSRLTVL.

This chain joins TRBV30 and TRBJ1-2; TRBD1 might be the D (5 bases). Germline assignment: CDR1 GTSNPN and CDR2 SVGIG (reference sequence). The CDR3 has 12 residues. The germline V and J ends were trimmed by 2 bases and 6 bases, with 10 bases remaining between them. The CDR3 sequence is CAWSSQGNGYTF. As DNA, the CDR3 is TGTGCCTGGAGTAGTCAGGGAAATGGCTACACCTTC.

This clone was detected a few times. The rearrangement joins TRBV28 to TRBJ1-1; D is ambiguous. CDR3 length equals 14 residues. The germline V gene has CDR1 MDHEN and CDR2 SYDVKM. Trimming cost V 5 bases and J 11 bases, with 21 bases left between them. The CDR3 here is CASSPARFGLRAFF. The CDR3, as DNA: TGTGCCAGCAGTCCTGCCCGGTTCGGGCTGAGGGCTTTCTTT.

The J gene is TRBJ1-5, the V gene TRBV6-4, with 8 positions matching TRBD1. With V trimmed by 5 bases and J by 6 bases, 12 bases remained unmatched. The CDR3 extends over 16 amino acids. The V gene's germline CDR1 is MRHNA and CDR2 SNTAGT. The CDR3 loop reads CASSPDRGGLGQPQHF. Written as DNA, the CDR3 is TGTGCCAGCAGTCCTGACAGGGGAGGACTTGGTCAGCCCCAGCATTTT.

The rearrangement links TRBV12-3 or TRBV12-4 to TRBJ1-5; D gene unclear. This CDR3 contains 12 residues. Trimming left V 11 bases short and J 6 bases short, with 14 bases between. Here the CDR3 DNA reads TGTGCCGCCGGGGTGGGTGTTCAGCCCCAGCATTTT. This sequence encodes CAAGVGVQPQHF.

The chain has TRBV10-3 and TRBJ2-7, with TRBD1 as a possible D gene (5 bases). V lost 6 bases, J lost 2 bases, and 8 bases lay in between. This CDR3 region has 12 residues. CDR1 is ENHRY and CDR2 is SYGVKD in the germline V gene. CDR3: CAIRDTTYEQYF. The CDR3, as DNA: TGTGCCATCAGGGACACCACCTACGAGCAGTACTTC.

DNA for the CDR3: TGTGCCAGCACAATGGCGATGTCACCGAACACTGAAGCTTTCTTT. This gives the protein CASTMAMSPNTEAFF. V and J are TRBV7-9 and TRBJ1-1, with D unclear. CDR3 length: 15 residues. The V gene's germline CDR1 is SEHNR and CDR2 FQNEAQ (reference sequence). The V and J ends lost 7 bases and 1 base respectively, with 16 bases between them.

This chain joins TRBV5-1 and TRBJ1-6; 7 bases fit TRBD1. CDR3 size: 14 residues. Germline values: CDR1 SGHRS, CDR2 YFSETQ. V was clipped by 4 bases and J by 7 bases; unmatched bases: 5. CDR3 DNA: TGCGCCAGCAGCCGAGAGGGGGCGAATTCACCCCTCCACTTT. Amino acid sequence: CASSREGANSPLHF.

The rearrangement joins TRBV6-5 to TRBJ1-4; D may be TRBD1 (6 bases). Germline V gene sequence: CDR1 MNHEY, CDR2 SVGAGI. V was shortened by 5 bases and J by 8 bases, with 15 bases between the two germline ends. The CDR3 totals 14 residues. The CDR3 DNA is TGTGCCAGCAGTCGGGGGGTTACAGGGGAAAAACTGTTTTTT. Its protein product is CASSRGVTGEKLFF.

This chain connects TRBV7-2 to TRBJ1-1, with D perhaps TRBD1 (5 bases). Trimming stripped 3 bases from V and 10 bases from J, with 15 bases between. The CDR3 is made up of 13 amino acids. Germline V CDR1 and CDR2: SGHTA, FQGNSA. CDR3 protein: CASSFQGAAVAFF. The CDR3 nucleotides read TGTGCCAGCAGCTTCCAGGGAGCTGCTGTAGCTTTCTTT.

The chain combines TRBV27 with TRBJ1-1; unclear D gene. V was clipped by 8 bases and J by 0 bases, with 16 bases between them. CDR3 length equals 15 residues. CDR1 and CDR2 from the germline V gene are MNHEY and SMNVEV (reference sequence). For the CDR3, the DNA is TGTGCCAGCTCTAGGGCAGCCCCTATGAACACTGAAGCTTTCTTT. It yields the protein CASSRAAPMNTEAFF.

The chain couples TRBV11-2 to TRBJ1-4; D unresolved. The CDR3 runs to 15 residues. V gave up 1 base and J gave up 6 bases, with 12 bases separating them. Germline CDR1 SGHAT, CDR2 FQNNGV. The CDR3 bases are TGTGCCAGCAGCTTAGTCTACCGGGGAGATGAAAAACTGTTTTTT. Translated, it gives CASSLVYRGDEKLFF.

Regarding this clone: The sample carries other DNA sequences with the same CDR3. The rearrangement joins TRBV7-2 to TRBJ2-7; the D is unclear. The CDR3 is made up of 11 amino acids. From germline, CDR1 is SGHTA and CDR2 FQGNSA. The V gene lost 5 bases and the J gene lost 2 bases, with 4 bases spanning the gap. The CDR3 sequence is CASSSTYEQYF. Written as DNA, the CDR3 is TGTGCCAGCAGCAGTACCTACGAGCAGTACTTC.

The chain has TRBV5-6 and TRBJ1-2; no clear D. The CDR3 contains 14 residues. The germline V gene has CDR1 SGHDT and CDR2 YYEEEE. V lost 0 bases and J 7 bases, leaving 13 bases between the germline ends. This CDR3 is CASSLAETVFGYTF. DNA of the CDR3: TGTGCCAGCAGCTTGGCAGAGACCGTCTTTGGCTACACCTTC.

The chain employs TRBV19 and TRBJ1-2, with D tentatively TRBD1 (5 bases). V lost 4 bases, J lost 8 bases, and 14 bases lay in between. The CDR3 extends over 13 amino acids. In germline, CDR1 is LNHDA, CDR2 SQIVND (reference sequence). CDR3 bases: TGTGCCAGTAGTACCGCGGGACCGGGAGGCTACACCTTC. Translated: CASSTAGPGGYTF.

This sequence joins TRBV3-1 (or the pseudogene TRBV3-2) and TRBJ2-5; possible D gene TRBD2, 5 bases. Per germline, CDR1 LGHDT and CDR2 YNNKEL (reference sequence). The CDR3 is made up of 14 amino acids. V lost 2 bases and J lost 5, with 12 bases in between. Written as DNA, the CDR3 is TGTGCCAGCAGCCAAAGGGTGGAGGAGGAGACCCAGTACTTC. Translating gives CASSQRVEEETQYF.

The chain joins TRBV5-5 to TRBJ1-3; maybe TRBD1 (5 bases). The CDR3 runs to 14 residues. Per germline, CDR1 SGHKS and CDR2 YYEKEE (reference sequence). V was pared by 4 bases and J by 8 bases, with 16 bases between. CDR3 sequence: CASSPSRQSDTIYF. The DNA of the CDR3 is TGTGCCAGCAGCCCCTCAAGACAGAGTGACACCATATATTTT.

V and J are TRBV5-7 and TRBJ1-3, with 7 bases aligning to TRBD1. TRBV5-7 is an ORF, and what it does is uncertain. The CDR3 covers 15 residues. V shed 3 bases, J shed 0 bases, and the junction held 3 bases outside the gene matches. This chain's CDR3 is CASSSGTDSGNTIYF. The CDR3 DNA follows: TGTGCCAGCAGCTCCGGGACAGACTCTGGAAACACCATATATTTT.

The rearrangement joins TRBV3-1 (or the pseudogene TRBV3-2) to TRBJ2-7, with TRBD1 identical over 11 bases. With V trimmed by 6 bases and J by 5 bases, 6 bases remained unmatched. The germline CDR1 and CDR2 sequences are LGHDT and YNNKEL (reference sequence). The CDR3 runs to 14 residues. Here the CDR3 reads CASRRTGGTNEQYF. For the CDR3, the DNA is TGTGCCAGCAGAAGGACAGGGGGCACCAACGAGCAGTACTTC.

V and J are TRBV19 and TRBJ1-1; the D gene is possibly TRBD1 (5 bases). The CDR3 runs to 13 residues. Trimming took off 7 bases at V and 4 bases at J, with 13 bases between the two ends. CDR1 LNHDA and CDR2 SQIVND come from the germline V gene (reference sequence). The CDR3 sequence is CASTSGWGTEAFF. In DNA, the CDR3 is TGTGCCAGTACTTCAGGGTGGGGCACTGAAGCTTTCTTT.